The 13 T cell receptor beta chains below were found in one sample sequenced in a study of blood T cell repertoires in COVID-19. The repertoire was sequenced with immunoSEQ multiplex PCR; TCRdb's copy has only in-frame clones and lacks some. The table lists around 200,000 clones, around nine tenths of them singletons. The sequenced sample was peripheral blood. The receptor set was obtained from a man aged 18 to 30 with active or convalescent COVID-19.

Regarding this clone: In the same sample, other DNA sequences code for this CDR3. The chain carries TRBV10-1 and TRBJ1-2, with D maybe TRBD1 (6 bases). This CDR3 is built from 13 residues. The germline CDR1 and CDR2 sequences are WNHNN and SYGVQD (reference sequence). With 5 bases removed from V and 1 base from J, the gap between germline ends came to 8 bases. The CDR3 region has the DNA TGCGCCAGCAGTCGGGACAATAACTATGGCTACACCTTC. Translation: CASSRDNNYGYTF.

The rearrangement links TRBV19 to TRBJ1-5; tentative D call: TRBD1 (6 bases). This CDR3 has 13 residues. Germline CDR1 and CDR2: LNHDA and SQIVND (reference sequence). This CDR3 is CVSAQGPNQPQHF. CDR3 DNA sequence: TGTGTCAGCGCCCAGGGGCCCAATCAGCCCCAGCATTTT.

This chain joins TRBV27 and TRBJ2-7; 9 bases align to TRBD2. The CDR3 loop spans 16 amino acids. The germline V gene has CDR1 MNHEY and CDR2 SMNVEV (reference sequence). V shed 6 bases, J shed 2 bases, and the junction held 11 bases outside the gene matches. The CDR3 spells CASSQTRGGRAYEQYF. CDR3 nucleotides: TGTGCCAGCAGCCAAACCCGGGGCGGGAGGGCCTACGAGCAGTACTTC.

The rearrangement uses TRBV7-9 and TRBJ1-5; D gene ambiguous. There are 15 residues in the CDR3. Trimming pared 4 bases from V and 7 bases from J, leaving 17 bases between. From germline, CDR1 is SEHNR and CDR2 FQNEAQ (reference sequence). CDR3 nucleotide sequence: TGTGCCAGCAGCTCGGAGGACCTCCCGGGACAGCCCCAGCATTTT. Amino acid sequence: CASSSEDLPGQPQHF.

The genes are TRBV21-1 and TRBJ1-5. TRBV21-1 is termed a pseudogene. There are 17 residues in the CDR3. In nucleotides, the CDR3 is TGTGCCACCCCGGATGATAGGGACTCGTATTGCAATCAGCCCCAGCATTTT. Translation gives CATPDDRDSYCNQPQHF.

This chain's CDR3 is CASSPLAGVSGEQFF. CDR3 coding DNA: TGTGCCAGCAGTCCACTAGCGGGAGTCTCGGGTGAGCAGTTCTTC. This chain links TRBV6-4 with TRBJ2-1; 11 bases fit TRBD2. There are 15 residues in the CDR3. V lost 5 bases, J lost 9 bases, and 9 bases stayed unmatched. Germline V gene lookup returns CDR1 MRHNA and CDR2 SNTAGT.

The V gene is TRBV12-3 or TRBV12-4, the J gene TRBJ1-2; D remains ambiguous. The CDR3 is made up of 13 amino acids. Trimming left V 7 bases short and J 4 bases short, with 13 bases between. As DNA, the CDR3 is TGTGCCAGCACCTCAGGCCTCTCCTATGGCTACACCTTC. Its protein product is CASTSGLSYGYTF.

The rearrangement uses TRBV30 and TRBJ2-7; 7 nucleotides agree with TRBD2. V lost 2 bases, J lost 6 bases, and 7 bases stayed unmatched. The CDR3 sequence is 13 residues long. The germline gives CDR1 GTSNPN, CDR2 SVGIG (reference sequence). CDR3 sequence (DNA): TGTGCCTGGAGTCGTTCGGGGGGTTGCGAGCAGTACGTC. It specifies CAWSRSGGCEQYV.

The chain has TRBV27 and TRBJ1-4, with D possibly being TRBD1 (5 bases). Trimming shortened V by 2 bases and J by 3 bases, and 7 bases separated the two germline ends. Germline loops: CDR1 MNHEY, CDR2 SMNVEV (reference sequence). This CDR3 is built from 14 residues. The CDR3 protein is CASSLAGANEKLFF. Here the CDR3 DNA reads TGTGCCAGCAGTTTAGCGGGGGCTAATGAAAAACTGTTTTTT.

This sequence joins TRBV29-1 and TRBJ1-5; TRBD1 matches 8 bases. The length of the CDR3 is 15 residues. V was clipped by 6 bases and J by 2 bases; unmatched bases: 9. Per the germline V gene, CDR1 is SQVTM and CDR2 is ANQGSEA. CDR3 bases: TGCAGCGTGACGTCCGGACAGGGTGGCAATCAGCCCCAGCATTTT. It codes for CSVTSGQGGNQPQHF.

The chain uses TRBV29-1 and TRBJ2-6; no definite D call. V was cut by 3 bases and J by 0 bases, with 3 bases left in between. Germline lookup yields CDR1 SQVTM and CDR2 ANQGSEA. The length of the CDR3 is 13 residues. The CDR3, as DNA: TGCAGCGTTGACGTCTCTGGGGCCAACGTCCTGACTTTC. The encoded protein is CSVDVSGANVLTF.

In DNA, the CDR3 is TGTGCCAGCAGATCGGGACAGATAGAGACCCAGTACTTC. It specifies CASRSGQIETQYF. The J gene is TRBJ2-5, the V gene TRBV12-3 or TRBV12-4, with 7 bases that match TRBD1. The CDR3 is 13 amino acids. The V segment lost 6 bases and the J segment 4 bases; nucleotides outside the gene matches: 5.

The rearrangement links TRBV27 to TRBJ1-6, with D perhaps TRBD1 (5 bases). V lost 5 bases and J 5 bases, leaving 19 bases between the germline ends. CDR1 and CDR2 from the germline V gene are MNHEY and SMNVEV (reference sequence). The CDR3 is 17 residues long. The CDR3 region is CASSPRASGRDNSPLHF. In DNA form, the CDR3 reads TGTGCCAGCAGTCCCAGGGCCTCTGGACGGGATAATTCACCCCTCCACTTT.